What follows describes a single T cell receptor (beta chain). Original data processing: Reference gene primers were amplified, and this amplification served to estimate nucleated cell counts. Only in-frame clones appear in the TCRdb table, and some are missing; sequencing was by immunoSEQ multiplex PCR. Clonal size and the V and J genes are those of that table, whereas D and trimming came from the DNA. The sample shows 100,000 to 150,000 clones, approximately 80% of them seen only once. This record comes from a study of blood T cell repertoires in COVID-19. Study in general: Acute and convalescent COVID-19 specimens originated in the United States, Italy and Spain. Sample material is recorded as cDNA or gDNA derived from T cells, B-cell-depleted T cells, or PBMCs.

The receptor was derived from a woman aged 50 to 60 with acute or convalescent COVID-19. The specimen was peripheral blood.

The chain's CDR3 is CASSQGRASTEAFF. The DNA of the CDR3 is TGTGCCAGCAGTCAGGGCAGGGCGAGCACTGAAGCTTTCTTT. This sequence joins TRBV6-5 and TRBJ1-1; tentatively, D is TRBD1 (5 bases). CDR1 is MNHEY, CDR2 SVGAGI, per germline. Trimming took off 5 bases at V and 4 bases at J, with 14 bases between the two ends. The CDR3 contains 14 residues.